The entry below gives a single T cell receptor beta chain sequence along with its context. Time point here: newly diagnosed GD, antithyroid drugs for less than 3 months. Construction of the TCR library relied on RNA isolated from PBMCs. V was pared by 3 bases and J by 5 bases, with 2 bases of the junction left unmatched. Germline CDR1 and CDR2: SGHRS and YFSETQ. The CDR3 consists of 14 residues. This record belongs to a study of regulatory T cells in long-lasting Graves disease. Sequencing libraries for TCR beta were prepared with iRepertoire HTBI primers and Arm-PCR of CDR3 regions. TCRdb re-called the multiplex PCR reads with MiXCR, one entry per CDR3 protein. This sample has about 500,000 distinct CDR3 sequences; approximately 12% occur once, and the top ten carry almost 9%. The sample also formed part of further work on T cells in Graves' hyperthyroidism and ophthalmopathy.

This chain connects TRBV5-1 to TRBJ2-3; 11 bases match TRBD2. The sequence came from a woman aged 25-40 years with Graves disease. The sample consisted of peripheral blood mononuclear cells (PBMCs), taken at new diagnosis, from a patient treated with antithyroid drugs. Here the CDR3 DNA reads TGCGCCAGCAGCTCTGGGACTAGCGGAGATACGCAGTATTTT. It is translated as CASSSGTSGDTQYF.